This T cell receptor (beta chain) stems from a study of blood T cell repertoires in COVID-19. At the level of the study: Specimens from acute and convalescent COVID-19 originated in the United States, Italy and Spain. From T cells, B-cell-depleted T cells, or PBMCs came the material, which was cDNA or gDNA.

The CDR3 consists of 12 residues. The ends were cut back, 6 bases at V and 6 bases at J, with 12 bases in the middle. Produced via immunoSEQ multiplex PCR; TCRdb's table is partial and in-frame only. This table holds roughly 170,000 clones, 60% to 80% found once. This receptor was taken from a woman in her 70s with acute or convalescent COVID-19. The sample was peripheral blood. The chain links TRBV12-3 or TRBV12-4 to TRBJ2-7; D gene unclear. This CDR3 is CASSQSTGEQYF. The CDR3 DNA reads TGTGCCAGCAGCCAGTCTACGGGCGAGCAGTACTTC.